This section outlines one T cell receptor (beta chain) sequence together with its context. Its antigen is not known. Other DNA sequences in this specimen translate into the identical CDR3. These data originate in a study of T cell responses to AZD1222 COVID-19 vaccine. Regarding the study as a whole: Nearly half of spike-specific TCRs reportedly target unmutated variant regions. The donor group comprised mostly white British people and more females; the analysis possibly underestimated clonal diversity. Seropositive status at baseline applied to only a handful of AZD1222 recipients.

V gave up 0 bases and J gave up 1 base, with 7 bases separating them. The germline gives CDR1 SGHRS, CDR2 YFSETQ. The CDR3 runs 14 residues. Method: immunoSEQ multiplex PCR; TCRdb's copy keeps in-frame clones and lacks some. The table lists over 100,000 clones, 75% to 90% of them singletons. The sequences come from peripheral blood, collected on day 0 of AZD1222 vaccination. The clonotype comes from an adult in good health. The J gene is TRBJ1-1, the V gene TRBV5-1, with a weak D call TRBD1 (5 bases). CDR3 sequence: CASSLGRGNTEAFF. CDR3 coding DNA: TGCGCCAGCAGCTTGGGTAGGGGGAACACTGAAGCTTTCTTT.